This T cell receptor beta chain was profiled in a study of T cells in Graves' hyperthyroidism and ophthalmopathy. Whole-study results and caveats: Prediction of ophthalmopathy progression came a median approximately 6.5 months pre-onset. Researchers report that a 13 V-J model separated ophthalmopathy from stable hyperthyroidism.

This clonotype has a handful of counts. Its antigen is unidentified. Using RNA transcripts as the source, TCR beta CDR3 regions were amplified. HTBI primers were employed in a first-round RT-PCR of the TCR CDR3. TCRdb fed the multiplex PCR reads into MiXCR, producing one record per CDR3 protein. The sample holds about 510,000 distinct CDR3 sequences, roughly 45% seen once. The ends lost 3 bases at V and 3 bases at J; junction bases unmatched: 3. Germline CDR1 DFQATT, CDR2 SNEGSKA (reference sequence). The CDR3 totals 13 residues. Patients showing uncontrolled infection, other autoimmune disease, pregnancy or lactation were ineligible. Clinical symptoms, serum thyroxine, TRAb, thyroid ultrasound and orbital computed tomography informed diagnoses.

The gene calls are TRBV20-1 and TRBJ1-2; 8 bases fit TRBD1. The sequencing sample was made of peripheral blood or thyroid tissue (not recorded which). The sequence derives from an adult woman with Graves' disease, either hyperthyroidism or ophthalmopathy (not recorded which). This CDR3 reads CSARDREDYGYTF. The CDR3 DNA sequence: TGCAGTGCTAGGGACAGGGAGGACTATGGCTACACCTTC.